This T cell receptor (beta chain) stems from a study of PD-1 blockade in mismatch repair-deficient tumors. Study background: Patients had approximately 11 mismatch repair-deficient cancer types and were previously treated and progressing. Study findings and constraints: Rapid post-treatment expansion, then contraction, generally preceding radiologic response, marked tumor-resident clones.

Germline V gene sequence: CDR1 LNHDA, CDR2 SQIVND (reference sequence). With V trimmed by 4 bases and J by 7 bases, 10 bases remained unmatched. CDR3 length: 17 residues. Method: immunoSEQ multiplex PCR; TCRdb's copy keeps in-frame clones and lacks some. This table holds some 100,000 clones, about four fifths found once. Every patient had mismatch repair deficiency by PCR or immunohistochemistry. A few pembrolizumab responders had their TCRs sequenced. With regard to this clone: Its antigen is unknown.

The starting material was peripheral blood, obtained around 8 months after starting pembrolizumab. The clonotype was recovered from an adult with mismatch repair-deficient cancer. V usage is TRBV19 and J usage is TRBJ2-2; TRBD1 matches at 12 bases. DNA for the CDR3: TGTGCCAGTAGTAAAATACCGGGACAGGGGGCGAGCGGGGAGCTGTTTTTT. Encoded protein: CASSKIPGQGASGELFF.